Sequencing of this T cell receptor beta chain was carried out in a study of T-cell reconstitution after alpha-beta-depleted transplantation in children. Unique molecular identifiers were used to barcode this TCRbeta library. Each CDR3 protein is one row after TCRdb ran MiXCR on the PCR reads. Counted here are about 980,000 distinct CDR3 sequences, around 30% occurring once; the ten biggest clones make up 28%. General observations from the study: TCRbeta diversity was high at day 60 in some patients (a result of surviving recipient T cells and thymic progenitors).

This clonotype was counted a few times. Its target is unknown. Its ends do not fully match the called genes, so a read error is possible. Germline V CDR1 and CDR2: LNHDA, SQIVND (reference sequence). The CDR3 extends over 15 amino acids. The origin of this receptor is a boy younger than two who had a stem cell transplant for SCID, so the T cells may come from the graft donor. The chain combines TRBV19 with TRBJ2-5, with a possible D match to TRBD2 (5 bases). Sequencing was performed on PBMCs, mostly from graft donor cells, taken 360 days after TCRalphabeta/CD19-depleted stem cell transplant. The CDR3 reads CASRMGLRGQETQYF. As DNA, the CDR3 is TGTGCCAGTCGTATGGGCCTACGGGGCCAAGAGACCCAGTACTTC. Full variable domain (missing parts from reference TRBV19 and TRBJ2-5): DGGITQSPKYLFRKEGQNVTLSCEQNLNHDAMYWYRQDPGQGLRLIYYSQIVNDFQKGDIAEGYSVSREKKESFPLTVTSAQKNPTAFYLCASRMGLRGQETQYFGPGTRLLVL.